Each of the 25 T cell receptor beta chains below was sequenced from the same sample in a study of PD-L1 blockade in urothelial cancer. The data were produced by immunoSEQ multiplex PCR, yet TCRdb's version contains in-frame clones alone and is incomplete. The sample holds some 97,000 clones; about 90% are singletons and the top ten take around 0.92%. Sample: PBMCs, taken around atezolizumab (anti-PD-L1) treatment. These receptors all come from an elderly woman with urothelial cancer.

A remark on this clone: This CDR3 is also generated by other DNA sequences in the sample. In nucleotides, the CDR3 is TGTGCCAGCTCACTAGGGACAGGGAATCAGCCCCAGCATTTT. It encodes CASSLGTGNQPQHF. The chain recombines TRBV18 with TRBJ1-5, with 9 nucleotides matching TRBD1. Germline lookup yields CDR1 KGHSH and CDR2 LQKENI. The CDR3 contains 14 residues. V trimming: 4 bases; J trimming: 4 bases; junction bases outside the gene matches: 2.

J is TRBJ1-5 and V is TRBV6-6, with D possibly being TRBD1 (6 bases). V was trimmed by 5 bases and J by 2 bases, leaving 10 bases between them. Germline values: CDR1 MNHNY, CDR2 SVGAGI (reference sequence). The CDR3 is made up of 14 amino acids. The CDR3 sequence: CASSTTGRNQPQHF. The CDR3 nucleotides are TGTGCCAGCAGTACGACAGGCCGCAATCAGCCCCAGCATTTT.

The V gene is TRBV19, the J gene TRBJ2-1; a weak D match, TRBD2 (6 bases). This CDR3 contains 13 residues. V was cut by 5 bases and J by 12 bases, with 17 bases left in between. Germline loops: CDR1 LNHDA, CDR2 SQIVND (reference sequence). CDR3 in amino acids: CASSPPTSLGQFF. CDR3 nucleotides: TGTGCCAGTAGTCCCCCGACTAGTTTAGGGCAGTTCTTC. The full variable domain, its missing parts supplied by reference TRBV19 and TRBJ2-1, is DGGITQSPKYLFRKEGQNVTLSCEQNLNHDAMYWYRQDPGQGLRLIYYSQIVNDFQKGDIAEGYSVSREKKESFPLTVTSAQKNPTAFYLCASSPPTSLGQFFGPGTRLTVL.

The chain carries TRBV6-1 and TRBJ2-3; 12 bases map to TRBD2. Trimming removed 3 bases from V and 7 bases from J; junction bases left unmatched: 5. The V gene's germline CDR1 is MNHNS and CDR2 SASEGT. The CDR3 covers 15 residues. The CDR3 DNA is TGTGCCAGCAGTGATGGTCTAGCGGGGGGGTATACGCAGTATTTT. This gives the protein CASSDGLAGGYTQYF.

This clone is a singleton in its sample. This chain uses TRBV4-1 with TRBJ2-7, with 11 bases that match TRBD2. V trimming: 1 base; J trimming: 5 bases; junction bases outside the gene matches: 7. This CDR3 contains 16 residues. Germline-derived CDR1 and CDR2 are MGHRA and YSYEKL. The chain's CDR3 is CASSQVLAGAAHEQYF. DNA of the CDR3: TGCGCCAGCAGCCAAGTACTAGCGGGAGCGGCCCACGAGCAGTACTTC.

This chain uses TRBV7-9 with TRBJ2-3, with TRBD2 identical over 9 bases. Germline assignment: CDR1 SEHNR and CDR2 FQNEAQ (reference sequence). The CDR3 is 17 amino acids. Germline trimming cut 5 bases from V and 5 bases from J; bases unmatched to any gene: 14. The CDR3 region has the DNA TGTGCCAGCAGCCTCCGTTCTAGCGGGATCGAGAGAGATACGCAGTATTTT. This translates into CASSLRSSGIERDTQYF.

The gene calls are TRBV19 and TRBJ2-7; D remains ambiguous. The V and J ends lost 5 bases and 2 bases respectively, with 7 bases between them. Germline V CDR1 and CDR2: LNHDA, SQIVND (reference sequence). The CDR3 is made up of 12 amino acids. The CDR3 DNA sequence: TGTGCCAGTAGTGACACGACCTACGAGCAGTACTTC. Protein product: CASSDTTYEQYF.

This rearrangement joins TRBV11-2 to TRBJ1-3; D perhaps matches TRBD1 (6 bases). V shed 4 bases and J shed 6 bases, with 13 bases lying between them. Per germline, CDR1 SGHAT and CDR2 FQNNGV. The CDR3 runs 14 residues. In nucleotides, the CDR3 is TGTGCCAGCAGCTCCCCCAGGGGTGAAAACACCATATATTTT. Translating it yields CASSSPRGENTIYF.

In its sample, this clone was seen once. Other DNA sequences in the sample encode the same CDR3. This chain joins TRBV7-3 and TRBJ1-1; D not certain. The germline CDR1 and CDR2 sequences are SGHTA and FQGTGA. This CDR3 region has 13 residues. Trimming cost V 3 bases and J 4 bases, with 9 bases left between them. CDR3 nucleotide sequence: TGTGCCAGCAGCTTGACGGGGTCCACTGAAGCTTTCTTT. Protein: CASSLTGSTEAFF.

The CDR3 is CASSVGNYGYTF. In DNA, the CDR3 is TGTGCCAGCAGCGTGGGCAACTATGGCTACACCTTC. The J gene is TRBJ1-2, the V gene TRBV9; D ambiguous. The CDR3 spans 12 residues. Germline V gene lookup returns CDR1 SGDLS and CDR2 YYNGEE. With 2 bases removed from V and 2 bases from J, the gap between germline ends came to 4 bases.

V gene TRBV4-1 combines with J gene TRBJ2-7, with 9 bases that match TRBD2. Germline CDR1 is MGHRA and CDR2 is YSYEKL. This CDR3 has 16 amino acids. The V and J ends lost 0 bases and 6 bases, in that order; junction bases with no gene match: 9. CDR3 coding DNA: TGCGCCAGCAGCCAAGATAGCGGGAGTGACGTTTTCGAGCAGTACTTC. Translated, it gives CASSQDSGSDVFEQYF.

Here the CDR3 reads CASSSGQVSTEAFF. Here the CDR3 DNA reads TGTGCCAGCAGTTCGGGACAGGTGAGTACTGAAGCTTTCTTT. The chain employs TRBV27 and TRBJ1-1, with 8 nucleotides matching TRBD1. The CDR3 sequence is 14 residues long. The germline gives CDR1 MNHEY, CDR2 SMNVEV (reference sequence). V shed 4 bases and J 5 bases; nucleotides not matched to a gene: 6.

This chain uses TRBV19 with TRBJ1-4, with 7 bases that match TRBD1. V shed 4 bases and J 4 bases; nucleotides not matched to a gene: 9. From germline, CDR1 is LNHDA and CDR2 SQIVND (reference sequence). The CDR3 is made up of 16 amino acids. CDR3 in amino acids: CASSRDTGVGNEKLFF. The CDR3 nucleotides read TGTGCCAGTAGTAGAGACACAGGGGTTGGTAATGAAAAACTGTTTTTT.

The chain combines TRBV29-1 with TRBJ2-5, with 7 bases that match TRBD2. The V and J ends lost 5 bases and 4 bases, in that order; junction bases with no gene match: 10. CDR1 is SQVTM and CDR2 is ANQGSEA in the germline V gene. The CDR3 has 14 residues. CDR3 sequence: CSVTNRQRGETQYF. The CDR3 bases are TGCAGCGTTACGAACAGACAGCGGGGAGAGACCCAGTACTTC.

The V and J genes are TRBV9 and TRBJ1-5; 8 bases map to TRBD1. V was clipped by 4 bases and J by 4 bases; unmatched bases: 4. This CDR3 is 14 amino acids long. The germline CDR1 and CDR2 sequences are SGDLS and YYNGEE. As DNA, the CDR3 is TGTGCCAGCAGCTCGACAGGGGCGAATCAGCCCCAGCATTTT. Amino acids: CASSSTGANQPQHF.

The V call is TRBV7-2, the J call TRBJ2-1; 9 bases match TRBD2. Germline V CDR1 and CDR2: SGHTA, FQGNSA. J gave up 6 bases and V 6 bases, and 3 bases lay outside the gene matches. The CDR3 is 13 residues long. CDR3 in amino acids: CASRIAGANEQFF. CDR3 in DNA: TGTGCCAGCAGAATAGCGGGAGCCAATGAGCAGTTCTTC.

The CDR3 coding sequence is TGTGCCAGCAGCGCCAATGCCGACAGGAGAAACACTGAAGCTTTCTTT. This codes for CASSANADRRNTEAFF. V is TRBV9 and J is TRBJ1-1, with TRBD1 as a possible D gene (6 bases). CDR3 length: 16 amino acids. The V end lost 3 bases, the J end lost 2 bases, and 17 bases lay between the germline ends. Germline V gene sequence: CDR1 SGDLS, CDR2 YYNGEE.

Points on this clone: The same CDR3 also results from other DNA sequences found in this sample. The gene calls are TRBV5-1 and TRBJ1-1, with D possibly TRBD1 on 5 matching bases. The CDR3 is 15 residues long. V lost 4 bases to trimming and J lost 4 bases, with 17 bases between them. Per germline, CDR1 SGHRS and CDR2 YFSETQ. CDR3: CASSLFGRGGTEAFF. In DNA form, the CDR3 reads TGCGCCAGCAGCCTCTTCGGACGGGGGGGCACTGAAGCTTTCTTT.

The rearrangement links TRBV5-1 to TRBJ2-7, with D possibly being TRBD2 (5 bases). This CDR3 contains 13 residues. Trimming cost V 5 bases and J 4 bases, with 13 bases left between them. The germline CDR1 and CDR2 sequences are SGHRS and YFSETQ. The CDR3 here is CASSPWSGYEQYF. The CDR3 nucleotides read TGCGCCAGCAGTCCCTGGAGCGGTTACGAGCAGTACTTC. Drawing the rest from reference TRBV5-1 and TRBJ2-7, the complete variable domain is KAGVTQTPRYLIKTRGQQVTLSCSPISGHRSVSWYQQTPGQGLQFLFEYFSETQRNKGNFPGRFSGRQFSNSRSEMNVSTLELGDSALYLCASSPWSGYEQYFGPGTRLTVT.

The rearrangement uses TRBV27 and TRBJ2-5, with D perhaps TRBD2 (5 bases). Deletions cut 3 bases from V and 2 bases from J, with 13 bases between. The CDR3 extends over 15 amino acids. CDR1 MNHEY and CDR2 SMNVEV come from the germline V gene (reference sequence). The DNA of the CDR3 is TGTGCCAGCAGTTTCGGGAAATCCAATCAAGAGACCCAGTACTTC. Translation: CASSFGKSNQETQYF.

This clone came up once. The rearrangement joins TRBV9 to TRBJ1-3, with D perhaps TRBD1 (5 bases). With 0 bases removed from V and 4 bases from J, the gap between germline ends came to 11 bases. This CDR3 has 15 amino acids. Germline assignment: CDR1 SGDLS and CDR2 YYNGEE. The CDR3, as DNA: TGTGCCAGCAGCGTAGCGTCTCAGGGCGGAAACACCATATATTTT. It translates to CASSVASQGGNTIYF.

This sequence joins TRBV19 and TRBJ2-1, with 13 bases aligning to TRBD2. The germline CDR1 and CDR2 sequences are LNHDA and SQIVND (reference sequence). This CDR3 contains 14 residues. The ends lost 4 bases at V and 9 bases at J; junction bases unmatched: 3. CDR3 loop: CASSTGLAGVEQFF. CDR3 bases: TGTGCCAGTAGTACCGGACTAGCGGGAGTTGAGCAGTTCTTC.

The sample holds a few counts of this clone. The J gene is TRBJ1-2, the V gene TRBV6-5; weak D call: TRBD1 (6 bases). V lost 11 bases to trimming and J lost 6 bases, with 19 bases between them. CDR1 is MNHEY, CDR2 SVGAGI, per germline. The CDR3 extends over 13 amino acids. The CDR3 loop is CAARDPGANGYTF. Here the CDR3 DNA reads TGTGCCGCCAGAGATCCAGGGGCTAATGGCTACACCTTC.

V usage is TRBV5-4 and J usage is TRBJ1-4; D not certain. The V end was cut by 0 bases, the J end by 14 bases, with 14 bases between. CDR1 is SGHNT and CDR2 is YYREEE in the germline V gene (reference sequence). CDR3 length: 13 residues. The CDR3 DNA reads TGTGCCAGCAGCTTGGTCGGCGGAAATGGGCTGTTTTTT. Translating gives CASSLVGGNGLFF.

The rearrangement uses TRBV18 and TRBJ1-5; 8 bases match TRBD1. Unmatched junction bases numbered 6, after V lost 1 base and J lost 7 bases. Germline V lookup: CDR1 KGHSH, CDR2 LQKENI. The CDR3 runs to 15 residues. As DNA, the CDR3 is TGTGCCAGCTCACCACTGTCAGGGGGCCAACAGCCCCAGCATTTT. Amino acids: CASSPLSGGQQPQHF.